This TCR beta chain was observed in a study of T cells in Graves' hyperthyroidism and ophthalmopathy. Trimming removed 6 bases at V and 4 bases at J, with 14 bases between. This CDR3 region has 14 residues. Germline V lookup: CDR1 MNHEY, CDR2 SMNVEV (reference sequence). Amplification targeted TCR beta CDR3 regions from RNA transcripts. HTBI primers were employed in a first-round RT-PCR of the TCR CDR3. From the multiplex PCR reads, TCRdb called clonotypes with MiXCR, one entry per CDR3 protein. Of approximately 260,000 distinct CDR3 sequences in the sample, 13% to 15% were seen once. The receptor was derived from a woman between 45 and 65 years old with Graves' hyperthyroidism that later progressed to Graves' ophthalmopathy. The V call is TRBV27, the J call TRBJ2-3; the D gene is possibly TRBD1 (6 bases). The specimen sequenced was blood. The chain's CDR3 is CASSDRINPDTQYF. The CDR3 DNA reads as TGTGCCAGCAGCGACAGGATAAATCCAGATACGCAGTATTTT.